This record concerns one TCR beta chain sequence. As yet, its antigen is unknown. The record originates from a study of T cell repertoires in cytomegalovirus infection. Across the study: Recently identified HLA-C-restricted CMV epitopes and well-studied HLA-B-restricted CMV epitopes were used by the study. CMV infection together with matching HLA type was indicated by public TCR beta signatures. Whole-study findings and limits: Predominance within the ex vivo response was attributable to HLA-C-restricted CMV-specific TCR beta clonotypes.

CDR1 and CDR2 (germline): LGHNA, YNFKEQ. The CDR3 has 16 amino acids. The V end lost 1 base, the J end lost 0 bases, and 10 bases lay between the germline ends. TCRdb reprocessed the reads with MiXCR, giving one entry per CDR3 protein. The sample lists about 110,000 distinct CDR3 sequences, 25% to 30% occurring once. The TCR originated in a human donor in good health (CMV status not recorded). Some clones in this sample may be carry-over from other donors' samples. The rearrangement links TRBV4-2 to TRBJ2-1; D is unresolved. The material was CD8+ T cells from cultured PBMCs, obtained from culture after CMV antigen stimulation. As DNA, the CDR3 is TGTGCCAGCAGCCAAGGTGACCTGAGCTCCTACAATGAGCAGTTCTTC. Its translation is CASSQGDLSSYNEQFF.